Below, 21 T cell receptor beta chains from the same sample are listed, as sequenced in a study of blood T cell repertoires in COVID-19. The protocol was immunoSEQ multiplex PCR, while the TCRdb copy is restricted to in-frame clones and leaves out a portion. The table records about 250,000 clones, roughly nine tenths of them present only once. The sample comprised peripheral blood. All receptors come from a woman aged 60-70 years who had recovered from COVID-19.

The gene calls are TRBV15 and TRBJ1-5; D gene ambiguous. The CDR3 is made up of 16 amino acids. Germline loops: CDR1 LNHNV, CDR2 YYDKDF (reference sequence). Trimming left V 8 bases short and J 3 bases short, with 20 bases between. The CDR3 region has the DNA TGTGCCACCGAAAAGGCCAGCGCTGTATACAATCAGCCCCAGCATTTT. Protein: CATEKASAVYNQPQHF.

The rearrangement joins TRBV9 to TRBJ2-7; 9 nucleotides match TRBD2. The germline V gene has CDR1 SGDLS and CDR2 YYNGEE. The ends lost 3 bases at V and 2 bases at J; junction bases unmatched: 6. The CDR3 consists of 15 residues. For the CDR3, the DNA is TGTGCCAGCAGCGGCGGGGGGGCGGGCGCCTACGAGCAGTACTTC. Translating it yields CASSGGGAGAYEQYF.

The chain employs TRBV3-1 (or the pseudogene TRBV3-2) and TRBJ1-2, with a weak D call TRBD1 (6 bases). Trimming took off 4 bases at V and 5 bases at J, with 20 bases between the two ends. The CDR3 covers 16 residues. Per germline, CDR1 LGHDT and CDR2 YNNKEL (reference sequence). This CDR3 reads CASSPLGWTANYGYTF. The DNA for the CDR3 is TGTGCCAGCAGCCCCCTAGGGTGGACAGCGAATTATGGCTACACCTTC.

The CDR3 bases are TGTGCCAGCTCTTCCGGGGGGTTAACAGATACGCAGTATTTT. It translates to CASSSGGLTDTQYF. This rearrangement joins TRBV19 to TRBJ2-3, with 7 bases identical to TRBD2. Per the germline V gene, CDR1 is LNHDA and CDR2 is SQIVND (reference sequence). This CDR3 has 14 residues. The J segment lost 3 bases and the V segment lost 9 bases, leaving 9 bases of the junction unmatched.

This clone was detected only once. Here the CDR3 reads CASVGPDRLLHF. Written as DNA, the CDR3 is TGTGCCAGCGTAGGTCCCGACAGACTCCTCCACTTT. J is TRBJ1-6 and V is TRBV6-6; D is perhaps TRBD1 (5 bases). The V end was cut by 8 bases, the J end by 15 bases, with 17 bases between. The CDR3 loop spans 12 amino acids. Germline assignment: CDR1 MNHNY and CDR2 SVGAGI (reference sequence).

The chain uses TRBV11-3 and TRBJ2-1; D possibly corresponds to TRBD1 (5 bases). CDR3 length equals 14 residues. Germline CDR1 reads SGHNT; CDR2 reads YENEEA. The germline V and J ends were trimmed by 2 bases and 10 bases, with 15 bases remaining between them. CDR3 nucleotide sequence: TGTGCCAGCAGCTTACGAGGCAGGGCTGAAGAGCAGTTCTTC. Translated, it gives CASSLRGRAEEQFF.

This clone was counted a few times. J is TRBJ2-7 and V is TRBV6-6; D remains unclear. V lost 0 bases and J lost 12, with 18 bases in between. The CDR3 loop spans 14 amino acids. Per germline, CDR1 MNHNY and CDR2 SVGAGI (reference sequence). The CDR3 DNA is TGTGCCAGCAGTTACTCCTCACTAAGAGGCATTGGGTACTTC. Translation gives CASSYSSLRGIGYF.

The chain couples TRBV7-9 to TRBJ2-1, with 7 bases matching TRBD2. The junction had 11 bases not matched to a gene; V was cut back by 2 bases and J by 7 bases. CDR1 is SEHNR and CDR2 is FQNEAQ in the germline V gene (reference sequence). This CDR3 is built from 16 residues. CDR3 residues: CASSLILWQGGNEQFF. For the CDR3, the DNA is TGTGCCAGCAGCTTAATTCTATGGCAGGGAGGGAATGAGCAGTTCTTC.

This chain joins TRBV6-2 or TRBV6-3 and TRBJ2-1; D is perhaps TRBD2 (5 bases). The CDR3 consists of 13 residues. V was clipped by 5 bases and J by 5 bases, with 10 bases between them. Germline assignment: CDR1 MNHEY and CDR2 SVGEGT. The CDR3 sequence: CASSTGTHNEQFF. For the CDR3, the DNA is TGTGCCAGCAGTACGGGAACTCACAATGAGCAGTTCTTC.

The V gene is TRBV4-1, the J gene TRBJ1-1, with 10 positions matching TRBD1. Looked up from germline, CDR1 is MGHRA and CDR2 is YSYEKL. V gave up 0 bases and J gave up 5 bases; unmatched junction bases: 6. This CDR3 contains 16 residues. CDR3 protein: CASSQEGGQGGTEAFF. The CDR3 DNA reads as TGCGCCAGCAGCCAAGAGGGCGGACAGGGGGGAACTGAAGCTTTCTTT.

The chain uses TRBV7-2 and TRBJ1-1, with 7 bases that match TRBD1. Trimming removed 5 bases from V and 4 bases from J; junction bases left unmatched: 4. The length of the CDR3 is 13 residues. Germline loops: CDR1 SGHTA, CDR2 FQGNSA. The chain's CDR3 is CASSGYRGTEAFF. CDR3 nucleotides: TGTGCCAGCAGCGGTTACAGGGGCACTGAAGCTTTCTTT.

This chain connects TRBV20-1 to TRBJ2-7; D is unresolved. CDR1 and CDR2 (germline): DFQATT, SNEGSKA (reference sequence). Trimming stripped 5 bases from V and 6 bases from J, with 11 bases between. CDR3 length: 11 residues. This CDR3 is CSASLRLEQYF. In nucleotides, the CDR3 is TGCAGTGCTTCTTTAAGACTCGAGCAGTACTTC.

The chain couples TRBV10-3 to TRBJ1-4; no clear D. The CDR3 consists of 13 residues. V lost 9 bases and J lost 4, with 12 bases in between. Germline-derived CDR1 and CDR2 are ENHRY and SYGVKD. Here the CDR3 reads CAMGSRDNEKLFF. The CDR3 nucleotides read TGTGCCATGGGCAGTCGCGATAATGAAAAACTGTTTTTT.

V gene TRBV28 combines with J gene TRBJ2-7; TRBD1 matches at 10 bases. Germline V gene lookup returns CDR1 MDHEN and CDR2 SYDVKM. V shed 5 bases, J shed 5 bases, and the junction held 9 bases outside the gene matches. This CDR3 has 15 residues. CDR3 loop: CASSLAGTGVHEQYF. The CDR3, as DNA: TGTGCCAGCAGTCTCGCCGGGACAGGGGTTCACGAGCAGTACTTC. Variable domain in full (rest from reference TRBV28 and TRBJ2-7): DVKVTQSSRYLVKRTGEKVFLECVQDMDHENMFWYRQDPGLGLRLIYFSYDVKMKEKGDIPEGYSVSREKKERFSLILESASTNQTSMYLCASSLAGTGVHEQYFGPGTRLTVT.

V and J are TRBV4-3 and TRBJ2-7; TRBD1 matches 11 bases. J gave up 3 bases and V 3 bases, and 7 bases lay outside the gene matches. From germline, CDR1 is LGHNA and CDR2 YSLEER. The CDR3 extends over 16 amino acids. This CDR3 reads CASSQDTGTGGYEQYF. In DNA form, the CDR3 reads TGCGCCAGCAGCCAGGACACCGGGACAGGGGGCTACGAGCAGTACTTC.

The V and J genes are TRBV9 and TRBJ2-5; 7 positions match TRBD2. Germline values: CDR1 SGDLS, CDR2 YYNGEE. This CDR3 is built from 14 residues. Unmatched junction bases numbered 6, after V lost 2 bases and J lost 5 bases. The CDR3 here is CASSVGLAAETQYF. CDR3 in DNA: TGTGCCAGCAGCGTGGGCCTAGCGGCGGAGACCCAGTACTTC.

This chain uses TRBV4-3 with TRBJ1-4, with D maybe TRBD1 (6 bases). Germline lookup yields CDR1 LGHNA and CDR2 YSLEER. Trimming took 0 bases from V and 3 from J, leaving 11 bases between them. The CDR3 loop spans 16 amino acids. The CDR3 here is CASSQEGAGANEKLFF. The DNA of the CDR3 is TGCGCCAGCAGCCAAGAAGGGGCAGGGGCTAATGAAAAACTGTTTTTT.

The genes are TRBV5-1 and TRBJ2-1; 9 bases map to TRBD1. The CDR3 totals 15 residues. The germline V gene encodes CDR1 SGHRS and CDR2 YFSETQ. Germline trimming cut 0 bases from V and 5 bases from J; bases unmatched to any gene: 3. This chain's CDR3 is CASSLVTGGNNEQFF. The CDR3 region has the DNA TGCGCCAGCAGCTTGGTGACAGGGGGAAACAATGAGCAGTTCTTC.

The V call is TRBV6-1, the J call TRBJ2-7; D is perhaps TRBD2 (5 bases). In germline, CDR1 is MNHNS, CDR2 SASEGT. With 2 bases removed from V and 8 bases from J, the gap between germline ends came to 13 bases. The CDR3 spans 13 residues. The CDR3: CASSERRPGKQYF. The CDR3 DNA follows: TGTGCCAGCAGTGAAAGGAGACCGGGGAAGCAGTACTTC.

In its sample, this clone was seen once. The V gene is TRBV5-1, the J gene TRBJ1-1; a weak D match, TRBD1 (6 bases). V lost 1 base and J lost 3, with 10 bases in between. The CDR3 has 14 amino acids. The V gene's germline CDR1 is SGHRS and CDR2 YFSETQ. The CDR3: CASSLTGSDTEAFF. CDR3 nucleotide sequence: TGCGCCAGCAGCTTGACAGGGAGCGACACTGAAGCTTTCTTT.

The rearrangement uses TRBV2 and TRBJ2-7; TRBD1 aligns across 9 bases. The CDR3 has 13 amino acids. V lost 6 bases, J lost 9 bases, and 9 bases stayed unmatched. The V gene's germline CDR1 is SNHLY and CDR2 FYNNEI. DNA for the CDR3: TGTGCCAGCAGCCAACTGGACAGGGGCGTGCAGTACTTC. This codes for CASSQLDRGVQYF.